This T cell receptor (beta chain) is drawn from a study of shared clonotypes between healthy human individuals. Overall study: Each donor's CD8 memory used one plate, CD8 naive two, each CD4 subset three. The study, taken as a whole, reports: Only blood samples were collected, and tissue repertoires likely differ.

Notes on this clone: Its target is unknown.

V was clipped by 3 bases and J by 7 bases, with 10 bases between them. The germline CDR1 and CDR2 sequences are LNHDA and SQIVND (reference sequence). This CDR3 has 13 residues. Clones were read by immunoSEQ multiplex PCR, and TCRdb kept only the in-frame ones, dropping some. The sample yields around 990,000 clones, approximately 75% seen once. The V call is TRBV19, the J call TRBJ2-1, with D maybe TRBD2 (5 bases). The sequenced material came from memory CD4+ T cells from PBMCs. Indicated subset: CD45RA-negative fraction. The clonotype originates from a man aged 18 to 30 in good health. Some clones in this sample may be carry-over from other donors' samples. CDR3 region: CASSMRTYNEQFF. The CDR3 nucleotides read TGTGCCAGTAGTATGCGGACTTATAATGAGCAGTTCTTC.